Following are 23 T cell receptor beta chains from one sample sequenced in a study of T cell responses to AZD1222 COVID-19 vaccine. Measured with immunoSEQ multiplex PCR; TCRdb has only the in-frame clones, and not every one. This sample has roughly 170,000 clones; approximately 94% occur once, and the top ten carry 1.5% to 2%. The sample consisted of peripheral blood, taken 28 days after the second AZD1222 dose. These receptors were obtained from an adult who received the AZD1222 COVID-19 vaccine.

The chain combines TRBV5-6 with TRBJ1-1; D is unclear. Deletions cut 3 bases from V and 0 bases from J, with 12 bases between. Per the germline V gene, CDR1 is SGHDT and CDR2 is YYEEEE. CDR3 length equals 15 residues. CDR3 residues: CASSSIGRLNTEAFF. The DNA for the CDR3 is TGTGCCAGCAGCTCCATAGGGAGGTTGAACACTGAAGCTTTCTTT.

The chain has TRBV24-1 and TRBJ1-5; possible D gene TRBD1, 6 bases. Germline CDR1 is KGHDR and CDR2 is SFDVKD. Trimming pared 7 bases from V and 4 bases from J, leaving 19 bases between. The CDR3 runs 16 residues. CDR3 DNA: TGTGCCACCAGCCCGGGGGGCTCCTCCGGGAATCAGCCCCAGCATTTT. Encoded protein: CATSPGGSSGNQPQHF.

This chain uses TRBV5-4 with TRBJ2-1, with D perhaps TRBD1 or TRBD2 (6 bases each). The CDR3 totals 15 residues. Trimming removed 6 bases from V and 1 base from J, with 14 bases in between. CDR1 SGHNT and CDR2 YYREEE come from the germline V gene (reference sequence). The CDR3 DNA sequence: TGTGCCAGCAACAGGGACTCTCATTCCTACAATGAGCAGTTCTTC. This codes for CASNRDSHSYNEQFF. Complete variable domain (other parts from reference TRBV5-4 and TRBJ2-1): ETGVTQSPTHLIKTRGQQVTLRCSSQSGHNTVSWYQQALGQGPQFIFQYYREEENGRGNFPPRFSGLQFPNYSSELNVNALELDDSALYLCASNRDSHSYNEQFFGPGTRLTVL.

The chain uses TRBV6-2 or TRBV6-3 and TRBJ1-2; D unresolved. Trimming stripped 2 bases from V and 3 bases from J, with 13 bases between. The CDR3 runs 15 residues. Germline V CDR1 and CDR2: MNHEY, SVGEGT. In DNA form, the CDR3 reads TGTGCCAGCAGTTACGCTATCTGGAAATACTATGGCTACACCTTC. Protein sequence: CASSYAIWKYYGYTF.

The genes are TRBV28 and TRBJ1-4; perhaps TRBD1 as D (5 bases). CDR1 and CDR2 from the germline V gene are MDHEN and SYDVKM. V shed 3 bases and J shed 1 base, with 6 bases lying between them. CDR3 length equals 14 residues. DNA for the CDR3: TGTGCCAGCAGTTTCGGGGGAACTAATGAAAAACTGTTTTTT. This encodes CASSFGGTNEKLFF.

The chain carries TRBV10-3 and TRBJ2-1; no firm D call. V was trimmed by 7 bases and J by 4 bases, leaving 11 bases between them. This CDR3 contains 13 residues. In germline, CDR1 is ENHRY, CDR2 SYGVKD. The CDR3 sequence: CAITVPGYNEQFF. CDR3 nucleotides: TGTGCCATCACAGTCCCAGGATACAATGAGCAGTTCTTC.

The chain combines TRBV3-1 (or the pseudogene TRBV3-2) with TRBJ1-2; unclear D gene. Germline V lookup: CDR1 LGHDT, CDR2 YNNKEL (reference sequence). CDR3 size: 12 residues. Trimming stripped 4 bases from V and 8 bases from J, with 11 bases between. The CDR3 nucleotides are TGTGCCAGCAGCCGGACTAGCGGGGGCTACACCTTC. Its translation is CASSRTSGGYTF.

The chain recombines TRBV24-1 with TRBJ2-7, with TRBD2 matching over 7 bases. V was pared by 2 bases and J by 7 bases, with 7 bases of the junction left unmatched. CDR1 KGHDR and CDR2 SFDVKD come from the germline V gene. The CDR3 sequence is 14 residues long. The CDR3 reads CATSDSDTGGEQYF. The DNA for the CDR3 is TGTGCCACCAGTGATTCTGACACCGGGGGGGAGCAGTACTTC.

This clone has more than one count but fewer than ten. V gene TRBV12-3 or TRBV12-4 combines with J gene TRBJ2-5; D is unresolved. This CDR3 has 13 amino acids. V was clipped by 2 bases and J by 2 bases, with 6 bases between them. Written as DNA, the CDR3 is TGTGCCAGCAGTTTACCAGAACAAGAGACCCAGTACTTC. Translated: CASSLPEQETQYF.

The chain employs TRBV9 and TRBJ2-1; 10 bases map to TRBD2. The CDR3 has 13 amino acids. V dropped 3 bases and J dropped 9; count of bases not matched to a gene: 3. Germline values: CDR1 SGDLS, CDR2 YYNGEE. The CDR3 region is CASSAPSGGEQFF. For the CDR3, the DNA is TGTGCCAGCAGCGCCCCTAGCGGGGGTGAGCAGTTCTTC.

This clone occurred a few times. V is TRBV30 and J is TRBJ1-2; D is possibly TRBD1 (6 bases). V gave up 3 bases and J gave up 7 bases, with 12 bases separating them. The CDR3 loop spans 12 amino acids. The germline CDR1 and CDR2 sequences are GTSNPN and SVGIG (reference sequence). The CDR3 DNA follows: TGTGCCTGGAGACAAACAGGGAGTGGCTACACCTTC. Its translation: CAWRQTGSGYTF. The full variable domain, in which reference TRBV30 and TRBJ1-2 provide the parts outside the CDR3, is SQTIHQWPATLVQPVGSPLSLECTVEGTSNPNLYWYRQAAGRGLQLLFYSVGIGQISSEVPQNLSASRPQDRQFILSSKKLLLSDSGFYLCAWRQTGSGYTFGSGTRLTVV.

This clone has just one count. The chain uses TRBV2 and TRBJ1-3; D is perhaps TRBD1 (5 bases). V lost 5 bases and J lost 12, with 14 bases in between. CDR3 size: 12 residues. Germline CDR1 SNHLY, CDR2 FYNNEI. CDR3 sequence: CASSTGRQGIYF. The CDR3 bases are TGTGCCAGCAGTACAGGACGGCAGGGCATATATTTT.

The sample holds one count of this clone. The chain has TRBV5-1 and TRBJ1-6; D might be TRBD1 (5 bases). The CDR3 runs 13 residues. The V and J ends lost 4 bases and 6 bases respectively, with 8 bases between them. Per germline, CDR1 SGHRS and CDR2 YFSETQ. The CDR3 DNA follows: TGCGCCAGCAGCGGGACGGCTAATTCACCCCTCCACTTT. Translated, it gives CASSGTANSPLHF.

The chain has TRBV7-6 and TRBJ1-4, with D unclear. V was clipped by 5 bases and J by 8 bases, with 21 bases between them. The germline CDR1 and CDR2 sequences are SGHVS and FNYEAQ. CDR3 length: 16 amino acids. Written as DNA, the CDR3 is TGTGCCAGCAGCCCTACTTCTGGCCCCCCGAGGGAAAAACTGTTTTTT. Translated, it gives CASSPTSGPPREKLFF. The full variable domain, with the rest looked up from reference TRBV7-6 and TRBJ1-4, is GAGVSQSPRYKVTKRGQDVALRCDPISGHVSLYWYRQALGQGPEFLTYFNYEAQQDKSGLPNDRFSAERPEGSISTLTIQRTEQRDSAMYRCASSPTSGPPREKLFFGSGTQLSVL.

The V gene is TRBV11-2, the J gene TRBJ1-1; maybe TRBD1 (5 bases). Trimming stripped 2 bases from V and 5 bases from J, with 24 bases between. CDR3 length: 18 amino acids. Germline CDR1 SGHAT, CDR2 FQNNGV. The CDR3 DNA reads as TGTGCCAGCAGCTTAAGGGAAGGGGAGCCCATCTTTTGGACTGAAGCTTTCTTT. It specifies CASSLREGEPIFWTEAFF.

As DNA, the CDR3 is TGTGCCAGCAGCCAAGGTCGGCATGAGCAGTTCTTC. It translates to CASSQGRHEQFF. The J gene is TRBJ2-1, the V gene TRBV3-1 (or the pseudogene TRBV3-2); D is unclear. The V gene lost 1 base and the J gene lost 8 bases, with 6 bases spanning the gap. This CDR3 has 12 residues. The V gene's germline CDR1 is LGHDT and CDR2 YNNKEL (reference sequence).

V and J are TRBV18 and TRBJ1-4; D unclear. Deletions cut 6 bases from V and 0 bases from J, with 11 bases between. Germline V CDR1 and CDR2: KGHSH, LQKENI. The CDR3 loop spans 15 amino acids. The CDR3 sequence: CASSPITTTNEKLFF. The DNA for the CDR3 is TGTGCCAGCTCGCCGATCACAACAACTAATGAAAAACTGTTTTTT.

The CDR3 bases are TGTGCCAGCAGTTGGGGCCCTGCTTTAATAGCTTTCTTT. It translates to CASSWGPALIAFF. The genes are TRBV6-5 and TRBJ1-1; possible D gene TRBD1, 5 bases. Trimming pared 4 bases from V and 10 bases from J, leaving 16 bases between. CDR3 length: 13 amino acids. From germline, CDR1 is MNHEY and CDR2 SVGAGI.

The chain carries TRBV6-5 and TRBJ1-5, with D perhaps TRBD1 (6 bases). The V gene's germline CDR1 is MNHEY and CDR2 SVGAGI. This CDR3 comprises 13 residues. The V and J ends lost 6 bases and 7 bases respectively, with 13 bases between them. CDR3 nucleotides: TGTGCCAGCAGCACAGGGCCTCCCCAGCCCCAGCATTTT. This codes for CASSTGPPQPQHF.

The rearrangement joins TRBV19 to TRBJ1-5; a weak D match, TRBD1 (6 bases). The germline V gene has CDR1 LNHDA and CDR2 SQIVND (reference sequence). V lost 5 bases and J lost 7, with 9 bases in between. The CDR3 covers 12 residues. The CDR3 nucleotides read TGTGCCAGTAGTGGGGGCGGACAGCCCCAGCATTTT. Protein product: CASSGGGQPQHF.

V is TRBV23-1 and J is TRBJ2-2; a weak D match, TRBD1 (5 bases). TRBV23-1 is placed among ORFs of uncertain function. The CDR3 sequence is 20 residues long. V lost 3 bases and J lost 2, with 25 bases in between. The CDR3 here is CASSHPRGNSRRTNTGELFF. For the CDR3, the DNA is TGCGCCAGCAGTCATCCTCGAGGAAACTCTCGAAGGACAAACACCGGGGAGCTGTTTTTT.

The chain joins TRBV7-9 to TRBJ2-2; 10 bases line up with TRBD2. Looked up from germline, CDR1 is SEHNR and CDR2 is FQNEAQ (reference sequence). The CDR3 length is 16 residues. V shed 4 bases and J 1 base; nucleotides not matched to a gene: 3. The CDR3 is CASSSRLAGNTGELFF. The CDR3 region has the DNA TGTGCCAGCAGCTCAAGACTAGCGGGGAACACCGGGGAGCTGTTTTTT.

The chain couples TRBV6-5 to TRBJ2-2; no firm D call. The CDR3 consists of 13 residues. Trimming cost V 6 bases and J 4 bases, with 9 bases left between them. Per the germline V gene, CDR1 is MNHEY and CDR2 is SVGAGI. CDR3 in amino acids: CASSLGFTGELFF. In DNA form, the CDR3 reads TGTGCCAGCAGCCTGGGATTCACCGGGGAGCTGTTTTTT.